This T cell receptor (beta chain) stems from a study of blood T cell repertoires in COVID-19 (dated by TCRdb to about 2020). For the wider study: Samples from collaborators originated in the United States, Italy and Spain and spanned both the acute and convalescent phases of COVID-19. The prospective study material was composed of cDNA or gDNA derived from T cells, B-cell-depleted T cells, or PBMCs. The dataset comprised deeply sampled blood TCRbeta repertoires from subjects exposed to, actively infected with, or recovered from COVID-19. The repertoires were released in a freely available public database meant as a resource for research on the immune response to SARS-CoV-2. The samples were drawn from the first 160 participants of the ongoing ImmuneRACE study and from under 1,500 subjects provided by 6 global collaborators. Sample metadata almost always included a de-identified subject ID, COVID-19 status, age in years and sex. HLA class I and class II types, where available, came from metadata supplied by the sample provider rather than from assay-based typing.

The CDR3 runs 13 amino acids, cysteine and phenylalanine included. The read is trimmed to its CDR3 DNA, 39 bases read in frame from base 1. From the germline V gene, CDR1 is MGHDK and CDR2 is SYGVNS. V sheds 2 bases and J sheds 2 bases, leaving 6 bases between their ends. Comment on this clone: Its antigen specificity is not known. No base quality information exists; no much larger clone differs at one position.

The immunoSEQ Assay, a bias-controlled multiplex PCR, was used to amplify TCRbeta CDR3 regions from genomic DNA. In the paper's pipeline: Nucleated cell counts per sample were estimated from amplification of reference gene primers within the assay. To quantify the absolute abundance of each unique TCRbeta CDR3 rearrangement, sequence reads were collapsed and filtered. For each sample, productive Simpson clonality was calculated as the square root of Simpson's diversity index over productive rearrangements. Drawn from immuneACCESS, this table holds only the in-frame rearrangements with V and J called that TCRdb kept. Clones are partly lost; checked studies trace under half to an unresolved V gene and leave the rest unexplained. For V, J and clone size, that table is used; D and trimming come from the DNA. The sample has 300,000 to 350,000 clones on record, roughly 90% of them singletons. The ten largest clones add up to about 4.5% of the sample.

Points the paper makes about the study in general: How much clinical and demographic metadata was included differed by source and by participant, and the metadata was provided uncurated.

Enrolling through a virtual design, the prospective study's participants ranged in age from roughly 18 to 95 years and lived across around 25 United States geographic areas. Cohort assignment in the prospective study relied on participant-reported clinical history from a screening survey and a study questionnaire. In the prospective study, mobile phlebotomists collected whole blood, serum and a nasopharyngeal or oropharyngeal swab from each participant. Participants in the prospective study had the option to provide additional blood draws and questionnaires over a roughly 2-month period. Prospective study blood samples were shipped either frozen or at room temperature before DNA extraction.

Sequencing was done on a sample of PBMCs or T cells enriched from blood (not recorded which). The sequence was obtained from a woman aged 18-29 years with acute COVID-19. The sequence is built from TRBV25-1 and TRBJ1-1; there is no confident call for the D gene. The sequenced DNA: TGTGCCAGCAGTGAACTAACCAACACTGAAGCTTTCTTT. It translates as CASSELTNTEAFF.